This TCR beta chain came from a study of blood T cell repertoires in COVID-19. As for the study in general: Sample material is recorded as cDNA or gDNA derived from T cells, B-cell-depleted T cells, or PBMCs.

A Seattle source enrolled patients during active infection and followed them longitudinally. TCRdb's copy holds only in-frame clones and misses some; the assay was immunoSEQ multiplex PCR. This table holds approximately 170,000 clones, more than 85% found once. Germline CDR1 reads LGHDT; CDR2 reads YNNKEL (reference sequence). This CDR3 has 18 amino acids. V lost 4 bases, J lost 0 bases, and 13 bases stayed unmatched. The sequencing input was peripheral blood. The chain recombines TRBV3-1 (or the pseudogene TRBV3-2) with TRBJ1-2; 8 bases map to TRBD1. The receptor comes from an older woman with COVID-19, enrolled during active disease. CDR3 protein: CASSLLPGQESPNYGYTF. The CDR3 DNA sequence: TGTGCCAGCAGCCTCTTGCCGGGACAGGAGAGTCCTAACTATGGCTACACCTTC.